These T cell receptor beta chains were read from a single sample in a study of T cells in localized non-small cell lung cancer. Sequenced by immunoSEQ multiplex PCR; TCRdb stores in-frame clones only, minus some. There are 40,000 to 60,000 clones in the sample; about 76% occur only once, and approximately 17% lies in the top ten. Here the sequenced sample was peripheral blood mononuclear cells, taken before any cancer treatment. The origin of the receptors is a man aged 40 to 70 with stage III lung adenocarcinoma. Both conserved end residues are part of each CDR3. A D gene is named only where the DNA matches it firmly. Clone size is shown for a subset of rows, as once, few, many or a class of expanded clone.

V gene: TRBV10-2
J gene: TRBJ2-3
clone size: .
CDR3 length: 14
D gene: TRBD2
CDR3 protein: CASRLATSTDTQYF
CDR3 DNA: TGCGCCAGCAGACTAGCGACTAGCACAGATACGCAGTATTTT

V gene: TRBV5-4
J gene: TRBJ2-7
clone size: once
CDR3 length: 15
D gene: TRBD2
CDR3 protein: CASSLERGLPYEQYF
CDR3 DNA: TGTGCCAGCAGCTTGGAGCGGGGGTTACCCTACGAGCAGTACTTC

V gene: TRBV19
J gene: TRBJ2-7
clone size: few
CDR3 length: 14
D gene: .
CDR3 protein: CASSIGGRNYEQYF
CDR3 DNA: TGTGCCAGTAGTATAGGAGGGCGGAACTACGAGCAGTACTTC

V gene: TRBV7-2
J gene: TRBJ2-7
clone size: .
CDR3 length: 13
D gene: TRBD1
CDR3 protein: CASSRGQAYEQYF
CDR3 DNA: TGTGCCAGCAGCCGGGGACAGGCCTACGAGCAGTACTTC

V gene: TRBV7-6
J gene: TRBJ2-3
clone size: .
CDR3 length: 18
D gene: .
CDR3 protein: CASSPLIFSGVLTDTQYF
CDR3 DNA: TGTGCCAGCAGTCCTCTCATCTTTTCAGGGGTACTCACAGATACGCAGTATTTT

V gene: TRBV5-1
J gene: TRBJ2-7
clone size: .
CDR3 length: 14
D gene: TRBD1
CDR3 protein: CASSLVGQYYEQYF
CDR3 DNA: TGCGCCAGCAGCTTGGTGGGACAGTACTACGAGCAGTACTTC

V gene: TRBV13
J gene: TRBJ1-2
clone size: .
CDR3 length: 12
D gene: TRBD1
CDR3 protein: CASEGQGRGYTF
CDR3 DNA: TGTGCCTCAGAGGGACAGGGACGTGGCTACACCTTC

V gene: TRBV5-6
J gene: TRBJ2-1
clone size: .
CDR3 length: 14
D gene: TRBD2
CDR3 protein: CASSQGLEGNEQFF
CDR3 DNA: TGTGCCAGCAGCCAAGGACTAGAAGGGAATGAGCAGTTCTTC

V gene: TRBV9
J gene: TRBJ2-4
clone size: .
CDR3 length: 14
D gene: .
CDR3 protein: CASSVGPNGDIQYF
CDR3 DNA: TGTGCCAGCAGCGTGGGCCCGAATGGGGACATTCAGTACTTC

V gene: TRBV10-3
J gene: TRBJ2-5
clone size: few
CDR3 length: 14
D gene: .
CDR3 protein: CAISEGGVKETQYF
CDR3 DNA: TGTGCCATCAGTGAGGGGGGAGTGAAAGAGACCCAGTACTTC

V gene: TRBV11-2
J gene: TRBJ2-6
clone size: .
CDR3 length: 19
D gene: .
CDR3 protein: CASSFLKSSRDTGANVLTF
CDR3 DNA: TGTGCCAGCAGTTTCCTGAAGTCCAGCCGGGACACCGGGGCCAACGTCCTGACTTTC

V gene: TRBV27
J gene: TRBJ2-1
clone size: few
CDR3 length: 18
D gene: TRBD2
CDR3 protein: CASRKPLAGGVSYNEQFF
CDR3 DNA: TGTGCCAGCAGAAAACCTCTAGCGGGGGGCGTCTCCTACAATGAGCAGTTCTTC

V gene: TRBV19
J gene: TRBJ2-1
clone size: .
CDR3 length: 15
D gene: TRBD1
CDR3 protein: CASSIKGQGMHEQFF
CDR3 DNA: TGTGCCAGTAGTATTAAAGGACAGGGGATGCATGAGCAGTTCTTC

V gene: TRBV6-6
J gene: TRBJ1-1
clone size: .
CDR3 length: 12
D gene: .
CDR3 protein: CASSYSHTEAFF
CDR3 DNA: TGTGCCAGCAGTTATTCACACACTGAAGCTTTCTTT

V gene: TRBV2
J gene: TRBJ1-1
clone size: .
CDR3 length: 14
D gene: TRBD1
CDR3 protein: CASSGQGTNTEAFF
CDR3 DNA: TGTGCCAGCAGCGGACAGGGGACGAACACTGAAGCTTTCTTT

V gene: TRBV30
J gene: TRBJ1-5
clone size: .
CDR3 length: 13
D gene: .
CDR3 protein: CAWSRQENQPQHF
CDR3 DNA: TGTGCCTGGAGTCGCCAGGAAAATCAGCCCCAGCATTTT

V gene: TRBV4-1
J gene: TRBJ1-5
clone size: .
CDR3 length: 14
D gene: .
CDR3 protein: CASSQEVTSQPQHF
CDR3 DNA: TGCGCCAGCAGCCAAGAGGTGACGAGCCAGCCCCAGCATTTT

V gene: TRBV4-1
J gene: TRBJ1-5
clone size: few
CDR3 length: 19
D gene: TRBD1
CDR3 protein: CASSQAVTGGFGGNQPQHF
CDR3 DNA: TGCGCCAGCAGCCAAGCTGTGACAGGGGGCTTTGGAGGCAATCAGCCCCAGCATTTT

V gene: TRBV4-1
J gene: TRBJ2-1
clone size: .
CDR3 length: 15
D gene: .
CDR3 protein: CASSQEEAGNNEQFF
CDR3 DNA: TGCGCCAGCAGCCAAGAAGAGGCAGGGAACAATGAGCAGTTCTTC

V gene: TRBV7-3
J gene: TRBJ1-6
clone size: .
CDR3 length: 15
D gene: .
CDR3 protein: CASSLTRGMDSPLHF
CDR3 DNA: TGTGCCAGCAGCTTAACCAGGGGAATGGATTCACCCCTCCACTTT

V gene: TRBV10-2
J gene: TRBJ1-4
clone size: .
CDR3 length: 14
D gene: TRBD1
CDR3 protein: CASTWTGGSEKLFF
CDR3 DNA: TGCGCCAGCACTTGGACAGGGGGCAGTGAAAAACTGTTTTTT

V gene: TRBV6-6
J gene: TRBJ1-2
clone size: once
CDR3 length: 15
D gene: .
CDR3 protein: CASSYRGKGNYGYTF
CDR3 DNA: TGTGCCAGCAGTTACAGGGGGAAGGGGAACTATGGCTACACCTTC

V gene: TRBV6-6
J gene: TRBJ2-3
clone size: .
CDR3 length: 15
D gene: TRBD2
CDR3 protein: CASSYSGGDTDTQYF
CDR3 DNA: TGTGCCAGCAGTTACAGCGGGGGGGACACAGATACGCAGTATTTT

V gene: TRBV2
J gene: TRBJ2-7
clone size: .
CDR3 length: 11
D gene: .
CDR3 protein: CASSEDYEQYF
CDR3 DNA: TGTGCCAGCAGTGAGGACTACGAGCAGTACTTC

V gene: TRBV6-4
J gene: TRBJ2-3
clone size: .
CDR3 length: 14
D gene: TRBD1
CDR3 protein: CASSDGQGADTQYF
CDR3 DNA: TGTGCCAGCAGTGACGGACAGGGGGCGGATACGCAGTATTTT

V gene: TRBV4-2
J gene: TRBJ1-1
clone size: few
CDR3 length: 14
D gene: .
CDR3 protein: CASSQRLGNTEAFF
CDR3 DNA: TGTGCCAGCAGCCAAAGGTTAGGGAACACTGAAGCTTTCTTT

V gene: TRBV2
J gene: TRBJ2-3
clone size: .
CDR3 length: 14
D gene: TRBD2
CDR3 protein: CASSSSGGTDTQYF
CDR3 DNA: TGTGCCAGCAGTTCTAGCGGGGGGACAGATACGCAGTATTTT

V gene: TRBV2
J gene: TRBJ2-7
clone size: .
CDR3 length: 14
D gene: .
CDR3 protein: CASSEDPDNYEQYF
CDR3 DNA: TGTGCCAGCAGTGAAGACCCAGACAACTACGAGCAGTACTTC

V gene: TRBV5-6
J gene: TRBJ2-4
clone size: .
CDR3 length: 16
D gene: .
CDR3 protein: CASSLVTELAKNIQYF
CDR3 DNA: TGTGCCAGCAGCTTGGTCACAGAACTAGCCAAAAACATTCAGTACTTC

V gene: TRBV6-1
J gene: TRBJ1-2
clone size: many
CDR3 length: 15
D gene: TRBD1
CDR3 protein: CASSLRTGRHYGYTF
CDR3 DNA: TGTGCCAGCAGTCTACGGACAGGCAGACATTATGGCTACACCTTC

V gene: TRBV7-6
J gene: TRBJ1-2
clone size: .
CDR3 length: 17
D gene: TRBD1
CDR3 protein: CASIPLAGQGPNYGYTF
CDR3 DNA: TGTGCCAGCATCCCCCTTGCCGGACAGGGGCCTAACTATGGCTACACCTTC

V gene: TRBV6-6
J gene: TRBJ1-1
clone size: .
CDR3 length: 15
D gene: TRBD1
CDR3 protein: CASIRTGAPNTEAFF
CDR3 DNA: TGTGCCAGCATTCGGACAGGGGCGCCGAACACTGAAGCTTTCTTT

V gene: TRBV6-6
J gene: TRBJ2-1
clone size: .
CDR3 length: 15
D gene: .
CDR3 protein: CASTDVSLSYNEQFF
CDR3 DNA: TGTGCCAGCACCGACGTTAGCCTCTCCTACAATGAGCAGTTCTTC

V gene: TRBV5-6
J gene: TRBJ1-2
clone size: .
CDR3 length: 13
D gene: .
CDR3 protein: CASSFEGNYGYTF
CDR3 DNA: TGTGCCAGCAGCTTCGAGGGTAACTATGGCTACACCTTC

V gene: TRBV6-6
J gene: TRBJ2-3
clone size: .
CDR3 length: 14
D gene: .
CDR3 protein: CASSYSSVGGGQYF
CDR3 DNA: TGTGCCAGCAGTTACTCTAGCGTAGGAGGTGGGCAGTATTTT

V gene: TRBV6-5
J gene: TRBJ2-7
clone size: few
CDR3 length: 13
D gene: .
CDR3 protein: CASSPGPHPEQYF
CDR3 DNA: TGTGCCAGCAGTCCGGGACCCCATCCCGAGCAGTACTTC

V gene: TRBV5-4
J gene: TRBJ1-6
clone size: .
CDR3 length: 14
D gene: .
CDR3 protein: CASSRGQGNSPLHF
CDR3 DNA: TGTGCCAGCAGCCGGGGGCAGGGGAATTCACCCCTCCACTTT

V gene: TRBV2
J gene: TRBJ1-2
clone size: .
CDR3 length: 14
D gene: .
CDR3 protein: CASSVEGRDYGYTF
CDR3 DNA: TGTGCCAGCAGTGTGGAGGGCCGAGACTATGGCTACACCTTC

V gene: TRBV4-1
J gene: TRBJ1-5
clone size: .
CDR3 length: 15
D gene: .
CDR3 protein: CASSQGFTLNQPQHF
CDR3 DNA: TGCGCCAGCAGCCAAGGGTTCACCCTCAATCAGCCCCAGCATTTT

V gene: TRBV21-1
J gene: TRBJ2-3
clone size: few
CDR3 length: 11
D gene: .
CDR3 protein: CASSNSDTQYF
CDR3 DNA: TGTGCCAGCAGCAATTCGGATACGCAGTATTTT

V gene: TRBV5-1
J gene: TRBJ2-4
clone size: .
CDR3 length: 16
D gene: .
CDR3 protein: CASSSIQGLAKNIQYF
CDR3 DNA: TGCGCCAGCAGCTCAATACAGGGACTAGCCAAAAACATTCAGTACTTC

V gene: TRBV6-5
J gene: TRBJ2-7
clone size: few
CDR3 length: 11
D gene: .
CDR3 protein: CASRRAGEQYF
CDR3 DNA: TGTGCCAGCAGGAGGGCTGGCGAGCAGTACTTC

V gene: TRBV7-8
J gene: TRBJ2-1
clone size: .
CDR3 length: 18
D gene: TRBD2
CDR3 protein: CASSLDSGLAGSYNEQFF
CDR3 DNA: TGTGCCAGCAGCTTAGATTCCGGACTAGCGGGGTCCTACAATGAGCAGTTCTTC

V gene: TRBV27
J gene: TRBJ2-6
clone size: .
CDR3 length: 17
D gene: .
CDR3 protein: CASSLSSTASGANVLTF
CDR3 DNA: TGTGCCAGCAGTTTATCGAGCACGGCTTCTGGGGCCAACGTCCTGACTTTC

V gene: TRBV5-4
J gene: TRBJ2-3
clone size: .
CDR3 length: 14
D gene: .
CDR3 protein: CASSFPEGTDTQYF
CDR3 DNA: TGTGCCAGCAGCTTCCCTGAGGGCACAGATACGCAGTATTTT

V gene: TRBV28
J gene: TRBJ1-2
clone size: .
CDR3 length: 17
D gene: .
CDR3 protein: CASSPTDLAGSGYGYTF
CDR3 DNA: TGTGCCAGCAGCCCGACAGACTTGGCGGGATCTGGCTATGGCTACACCTTC

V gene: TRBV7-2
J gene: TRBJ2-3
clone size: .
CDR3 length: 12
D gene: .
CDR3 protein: CASSMYTDTQYF
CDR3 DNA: TGTGCCAGCAGCATGTACACAGATACGCAGTATTTT

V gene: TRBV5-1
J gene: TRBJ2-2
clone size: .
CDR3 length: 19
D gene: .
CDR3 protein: CASSYGFLRPPPNTGELFF
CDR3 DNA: TGCGCCAGCAGCTATGGATTTCTTAGACCACCTCCGAACACCGGGGAGCTGTTTTTT

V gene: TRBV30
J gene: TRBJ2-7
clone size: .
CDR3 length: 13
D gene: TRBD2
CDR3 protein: CAWSVSGGYEQYF
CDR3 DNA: TGTGCCTGGAGTGTGAGCGGGGGTTACGAGCAGTACTTC

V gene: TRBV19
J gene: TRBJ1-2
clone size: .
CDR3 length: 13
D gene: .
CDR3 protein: CASSFFRTGGYTF
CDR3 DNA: TGTGCCAGTAGTTTTTTCCGCACCGGTGGCTACACCTTC

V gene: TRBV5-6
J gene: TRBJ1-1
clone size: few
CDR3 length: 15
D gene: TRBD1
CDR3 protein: CASSTGQFMNTEAFF
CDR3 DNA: TGTGCCAGCAGCACGGGACAGTTCATGAACACTGAAGCTTTCTTT

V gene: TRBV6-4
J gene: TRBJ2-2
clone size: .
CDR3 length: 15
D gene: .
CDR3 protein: CASRYDPADTGELFF
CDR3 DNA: TGTGCCAGCAGATACGACCCCGCTGACACCGGGGAGCTGTTTTTT

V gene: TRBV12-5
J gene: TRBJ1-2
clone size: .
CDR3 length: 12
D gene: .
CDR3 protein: CASGSGLDGYTF
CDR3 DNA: TGTGCTAGTGGTTCGGGGTTGGATGGCTACACCTTC

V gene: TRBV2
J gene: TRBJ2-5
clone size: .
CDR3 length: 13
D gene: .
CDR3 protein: CASSPGQQETQYF
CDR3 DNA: TGTGCCAGCAGTCCAGGACAGCAAGAGACCCAGTACTTC